This is a list of T cell receptor beta chains from one sample in a study of CD8+ T cells in alopecia areata. Using immunoSEQ multiplex PCR, the repertoire was profiled, and TCRdb retains in-frame clones only, with some absent. The profile shows under 250,000 clones, more than 45% of them singletons. The sample consisted of CD4+ T cells sorted from blood, taken at week 4, from a patient treated with tofacitinib. These receptor sequences come from a human donor with alopecia areata. The CDR3 runs from the conserved cysteine through the conserved F or W. Fields, in order: V gene, clone size, D gene, J gene, CDR3 protein, CDR3 DNA. A D gene is named only where the DNA matches it firmly. Size values are once, few and many counts, or a class for expanded clones, and some rows have none.

V: TRBV30
size: .
D: .
J: TRBJ1-1
CDR3: CAWGRNAEAFF
DNA: TGTGCCTGGGGTAGGAACGCTGAAGCTTTCTTT

V: TRBV9
size: few
D: TRBD2
J: TRBJ2-1
CDR3: CASSVALTSGGKNEQFF
DNA: TGTGCCAGCAGCGTAGCTCTTACTAGCGGGGGGAAGAATGAGCAGTTCTTC

V: TRBV7-2
size: few
D: .
J: TRBJ2-7
CDR3: CASSLGSGTYEQYF
DNA: TGTGCCAGCAGCTTAGGTTCCGGGACCTACGAGCAGTACTTC

V: TRBV30
size: .
D: .
J: TRBJ2-3
CDR3: CAWNRARGDTQYF
DNA: TGTGCCTGGAACAGGGCGCGGGGAGATACGCAGTATTTT

V: TRBV7-6
size: .
D: .
J: TRBJ2-7
CDR3: CASSLGGGVEQYF
DNA: TGTGCCAGCAGCTTAGGTGGGGGCGTCGAGCAGTACTTC

V: TRBV29-1
size: .
D: TRBD1
J: TRBJ2-7
CDR3: CSVESPGQGIHEQYF
DNA: TGCAGCGTTGAAAGCCCCGGACAGGGTATCCACGAGCAGTACTTC

V: TRBV30
size: .
D: .
J: TRBJ2-2
CDR3: CAWSPRGGELFF
DNA: TGTGCCTGGAGTCCAAGGGGCGGGGAGCTGTTTTTT

V: TRBV19
size: .
D: .
J: TRBJ1-1
CDR3: CASSRHENTEAFF
DNA: TGTGCCAGTAGTCGACACGAGAACACTGAAGCTTTCTTT

V: TRBV9
size: .
D: .
J: TRBJ1-1
CDR3: CASSLPTRTEAFF
DNA: TGTGCCAGCAGCCTCCCCACCCGCACTGAAGCTTTCTTT

V: TRBV30
size: .
D: TRBD1
J: TRBJ1-2
CDR3: CAGRFGQGANYGYTF
DNA: TGTGCCGGGAGATTCGGACAGGGGGCAAACTATGGCTACACCTTC

V: TRBV27
size: .
D: .
J: TRBJ1-4
CDR3: CASSRGRANEKLFF
DNA: TGTGCCAGCAGTCGTGGTCGAGCTAATGAAAAACTGTTTTTT

V: TRBV29-1
size: .
D: .
J: TRBJ1-2
CDR3: CSVEDANREGYTF
DNA: TGCAGCGTTGAAGATGCCAATCGCGAGGGCTACACCTTC

V: TRBV10-3
size: many
D: .
J: TRBJ2-7
CDR3: CAISESNSAYEQYF
DNA: TGTGCCATCAGTGAGTCGAACAGCGCCTACGAGCAGTACTTC

V: TRBV13
size: .
D: .
J: TRBJ1-1
CDR3: CASSLSGRVKDLFF
DNA: TGTGCCAGCAGCTTATCGGGTCGGGTAAAGGATTTGTTCTTT

V: TRBV29-1
size: few
D: .
J: TRBJ2-3
CDR3: CSVKGTVTDTQYF
DNA: TGCAGCGTGAAAGGGACGGTGACAGATACGCAGTATTTT

V: TRBV2
size: .
D: .
J: TRBJ1-1
CDR3: CASSEVGQGTEAFF
DNA: TGTGCCAGCAGTGAAGTGGGGCAGGGCACTGAAGCTTTCTTT

V: TRBV5-1
size: .
D: TRBD1
J: TRBJ2-3
CDR3: CASSHDREGTDTQYF
DNA: TGCGCCAGCAGCCATGACAGGGAAGGAACAGATACGCAGTATTTT

V: TRBV14
size: few
D: .
J: TRBJ2-3
CDR3: CASSQRVPDTQYF
DNA: TGTGCCAGCAGCCAAAGGGTCCCAGATACGCAGTATTTT

V: TRBV6-6
size: .
D: .
J: TRBJ2-3
CDR3: CASSYLAGAADTQYF
DNA: TGTGCCAGCAGTTACCTGGCGGGGGCCGCAGATACGCAGTATTTT

V: TRBV11-2
size: few
D: .
J: TRBJ2-1
CDR3: CASSLRTGYNEQFF
DNA: TGTGCCAGCAGCTTAAGAACAGGCTACAATGAGCAGTTCTTC

V: TRBV29-1
size: .
D: .
J: TRBJ2-7
CDR3: CSVVDSYEQYF
DNA: TGCAGCGTTGTGGACAGCTACGAGCAGTACTTC

V: TRBV10-3
size: .
D: .
J: TRBJ1-4
CDR3: CAISRGIGEKLFF
DNA: TGTGCCATTTCCCGAGGGATCGGTGAAAAACTGTTTTTT

V: TRBV7-2
size: .
D: .
J: TRBJ1-6
CDR3: CASSMTGSNSPLHF
DNA: TGTGCCAGCAGCATGACCGGGTCGAATTCACCCCTCCACTTT

V: TRBV7-2
size: .
D: .
J: TRBJ1-1
CDR3: CASSPGQNTEAFF
DNA: TGTGCCAGCAGCCCAGGACAGAACACTGAAGCTTTCTTT

V: TRBV28
size: .
D: TRBD1
J: TRBJ2-1
CDR3: CASSSGTGLPFF
DNA: TGTGCCAGCAGTTCCGGGACAGGCCTGCCGTTCTTC

V: TRBV23-1
size: .
D: .
J: TRBJ1-4
CDR3: CASSQTPAGGPGTNEKLFF
DNA: TGCGCCAGCAGTCAAACCCCCGCTGGGGGACCAGGGACTAATGAAAAACTGTTTTTT

V: TRBV4-3
size: .
D: .
J: TRBJ2-3
CDR3: CASSQDRGLVLGHTQYF
DNA: TGCGCCAGCAGCCAAGATCGAGGTCTGGTACTCGGACATACGCAGTATTTT

V: TRBV30
size: .
D: TRBD2
J: TRBJ2-1
CDR3: CAWSAGGLYNEQFF
DNA: TGTGCCTGGAGCGCGGGGGGACTATACAATGAGCAGTTCTTC

V: TRBV7-9
size: few
D: TRBD1
J: TRBJ1-6
CDR3: CASSNRTGVFSPLHF
DNA: TGTGCCAGCAGCAACCGGACAGGGGTGTTTTCACCCCTCCACTTT

V: TRBV5-6
size: .
D: .
J: TRBJ1-5
CDR3: CASSPKGTTNQPQHF
DNA: TGTGCCAGCAGTCCCAAAGGCACTACTAATCAGCCCCAGCATTTT

V: TRBV5-1
size: .
D: .
J: TRBJ1-1
CDR3: CASSLYPPNTEAFF
DNA: TGCGCCAGCAGCTTGTATCCGCCGAACACTGAAGCTTTCTTT

V: TRBV29-1
size: .
D: .
J: TRBJ1-1
CDR3: CSVDKGNTEAFF
DNA: TGCAGCGTTGATAAGGGGAACACTGAAGCTTTCTTT

V: TRBV19
size: few
D: TRBD1
J: TRBJ1-4
CDR3: CASSRNKRDSDLTTNEKLFF
DNA: TGTGCCAGTTCGAGAAATAAAAGGGACAGCGATCTAACAACTAATGAAAAACTGTTTTTT

V: TRBV29-1
size: .
D: .
J: TRBJ1-1
CDR3: CSCSDPASEAFF
DNA: TGCAGCTGTTCGGATCCAGCCTCTGAAGCTTTCTTT

V: TRBV7-2
size: few
D: .
J: TRBJ1-1
CDR3: CASSFGGNTEAFF
DNA: TGTGCCAGCAGCTTTGGGGGCAACACTGAAGCTTTCTTT

V: TRBV30
size: .
D: .
J: TRBJ2-7
CDR3: CAWSVWSGTNEQYF
DNA: TGTGCCTGGAGTGTATGGTCAGGGACCAACGAGCAGTACTTC

V: TRBV2
size: many
D: TRBD1
J: TRBJ2-1
CDR3: CASFIGTAGEQFF
DNA: TGTGCCAGCTTTATCGGGACAGCTGGTGAGCAGTTCTTC

V: TRBV2
size: .
D: TRBD2
J: TRBJ2-6
CDR3: CASSRGRDGANVLTF
DNA: TGTGCCAGCAGCCGCGGGAGGGATGGGGCCAACGTCCTGACTTTC

V: TRBV19
size: .
D: .
J: TRBJ1-1
CDR3: CASSAQVNTEAFF
DNA: TGTGCCAGTAGTGCCCAGGTGAACACTGAAGCTTTCTTT

V: TRBV29-1
size: .
D: .
J: TRBJ1-2
CDR3: CSVWGTDGYTF
DNA: TGCAGCGTTTGGGGGACGGATGGCTACACCTTC

V: TRBV5-1
size: few
D: .
J: TRBJ2-7
CDR3: CASSSGAYEQYF
DNA: TGCGCCAGCAGCTCCGGGGCCTACGAGCAGTACTTC

V: TRBV4-1
size: .
D: .
J: TRBJ1-1
CDR3: CASSQVLGRTEAFF
DNA: TGCGCCAGCAGCCAAGTGCTGGGGAGGACTGAAGCTTTCTTT

V: TRBV29-1
size: .
D: TRBD1
J: TRBJ2-7
CDR3: CSAGTGLYEQYF
DNA: TGCAGCGCCGGGACAGGACTCTACGAGCAGTACTTC